These 24 T cell receptor beta chains came from one sample sequenced in a study of T-cell memory formation after mild COVID-19. From the 5' RACE reads, TCRdb called clonotypes with MiXCR, one entry per CDR3 protein. The repertoire holds about 400,000 distinct CDR3 sequences, with more than 15% as singletons. The sequencing sample was made of PBMCs or a T cell subset sorted from them (not recorded which). The source is a man younger than 30 who had mild COVID-19 (a few samples of this study predate the infection). Cell type and time point are not known.

This clonotype was recorded many times. An end of the junction does not agree with germline; a read error may underlie this. V gene TRBV12-3 or TRBV12-4 combines with J gene TRBJ1-2; D gene unclear. The CDR3 totals 11 residues. The CDR3 protein is CASGRVGMLYF. CDR3 coding DNA: TGTGCCAGCGGCCGGGTTGGGATGTTGTACTTC.

The chain joins TRBV2 to TRBJ2-5; 8 bases agree with TRBD2. CDR3 size: 16 residues. Trimming at V came to 4 bases and at J to 5 bases, leaving 12 bases not matched to a gene. Germline CDR1 reads SNHLY; CDR2 reads FYNNEI. The DNA of the CDR3 is TGTGCCAGCAGTGGCCGACTAGCGCGGTTTTCGGAGACCCAGTACTTC. Amino acid sequence: CASSGRLARFSETQYF.

The chain uses TRBV12-3 or TRBV12-4 and TRBJ2-3; the match to TRBD1 covers 8 bases. The V gene end was trimmed by 5 bases and the J gene end by 2 bases; junction bases not matched to a gene: 9. The CDR3 is made up of 16 amino acids. The CDR3 loop is CASSPWTGKFTDTQYF. As DNA, the CDR3 is TGTGCCAGCAGTCCCTGGACAGGGAAGTTCACAGATACGCAGTATTTT.

The V and J genes are TRBV19 and TRBJ1-1, with 7 positions matching TRBD1. This CDR3 has 14 residues. V gave up 9 bases and J gave up 0 bases; unmatched junction bases: 7. The germline V gene encodes CDR1 LNHDA and CDR2 SQIVND (reference sequence). CDR3 coding DNA: TGTGCCAGCCGACAGGGAGGGATGAACACTGAAGCTTTCTTT. Protein product: CASRQGGMNTEAFF.

The rearrangement joins TRBV6-2 or TRBV6-3 to TRBJ1-6; D gene unclear. The CDR3 extends over 15 amino acids. V gave up 7 bases and J gave up 0 bases, with 10 bases separating them. Germline CDR1 MNHEY, CDR2 SVGEGT. CDR3 coding DNA: TGTGCCAGCACCACGAGGAGCTCCTATAATTCACCCCTCCACTTT. It translates to CASTTRSSYNSPLHF.

This clonotype was seen a few times. The chain links TRBV3-1 to TRBJ2-3; a possible D gene is TRBD1 (6 bases). Germline V CDR1 and CDR2: LGHDT, YNNKEL (reference sequence). This CDR3 contains 15 residues. V lost 0 bases and J 6 bases, leaving 13 bases between the germline ends. The CDR3 here is CASSQDGAGVDTQYF. Written as DNA, the CDR3 is TGTGCCAGCAGCCAAGACGGGGCAGGGGTGGATACGCAGTATTTT.

This clonotype turned up a few times. The chain has TRBV7-2 and TRBJ1-6; TRBD1 aligns across 7 bases. This CDR3 has 15 amino acids. CDR1 and CDR2 from the germline V gene are SGHTA and FQGNSA. With 6 bases clipped from V and 9 bases from J, the junction kept 11 bases outside the gene matches. The CDR3, as DNA: TGTGCCAGCAGAGAAACCGGGACAGCTGGTTCACCCCTCCACTTT. Translation: CASRETGTAGSPLHF.

The chain has TRBV7-2 and TRBJ2-1; TRBD2 aligns across 9 bases. The V gene's germline CDR1 is SGHTA and CDR2 FQGNSA. After removal of 2 bases from V and 6 bases from J, the junction contained 5 bases not matched to a gene. This CDR3 has 15 amino acids. This CDR3 reads CASSLLGTSPNEQFF. DNA of the CDR3: TGTGCCAGCAGCTTATTAGGGACTAGCCCCAATGAGCAGTTCTTC.

This clonotype was counted only a few times. The rearrangement links TRBV11-2 to TRBJ2-1; unclear D gene. The V and J ends lost 6 bases and 0 bases respectively, with 12 bases between them. Germline CDR1 SGHAT, CDR2 FQNNGV. CDR3 length: 15 residues. CDR3 protein: CASRLQQSSYNEQFF. The CDR3 nucleotides are TGTGCCAGCAGATTACAGCAGAGCTCCTACAATGAGCAGTTCTTC.

This clonotype was seen a handful of times. The V and J genes are TRBV9 and TRBJ1-1, with 9 bases matching TRBD1. The germline CDR1 and CDR2 sequences are SGDLS and YYNGEE. The CDR3 spans 14 residues. Unmatched junction bases numbered 8, after V lost 4 bases and J lost 7 bases. The CDR3 loop reads CASSHTGGADEAFF. The CDR3 DNA follows: TGTGCCAGCAGCCATACAGGGGGCGCGGATGAAGCTTTCTTT.

A few counts support this clonotype. The CDR3: CASSLAGSTGNTIYF. CDR3 DNA sequence: TGTGCCAGCAGCTTAGCAGGGAGCACTGGAAACACCATATATTTT. The V and J genes are TRBV7-9 and TRBJ1-3; D is unresolved. V shed 0 bases and J shed 2 bases, with 8 bases lying between them. There are 15 residues in the CDR3. Germline assignment: CDR1 SEHNR and CDR2 FQNEAQ (reference sequence).

There are many counts of this clonotype. This sequence joins TRBV7-9 and TRBJ2-2; D perhaps matches TRBD2 (5 bases). Trimming shortened V by 1 base and J by 2 bases, and 11 bases separated the two germline ends. Germline CDR1 is SEHNR and CDR2 is FQNEAQ (reference sequence). The CDR3 contains 16 residues. CDR3 sequence: CASSLVLGSNTGELFF. In DNA form, the CDR3 reads TGTGCCAGCAGCTTAGTGCTTGGGAGTAACACCGGGGAGCTGTTTTTT.

The chain joins TRBV6-5 to TRBJ2-7; D remains ambiguous. V dropped 5 bases and J dropped 3 bases, with 11 bases sitting between them. This CDR3 region has 13 residues. Germline V gene lookup returns CDR1 MNHEY and CDR2 SVGAGI. The CDR3 DNA sequence: TGTGCCAGCAGTCAGTCGTTGGACTACGAGCAGTACGTC. Its protein is CASSQSLDYEQYV.

The V call is TRBV7-9, the J call TRBJ2-5; 8 nucleotides align to TRBD2. CDR1 is SEHNR and CDR2 is FQNEAQ in the germline V gene (reference sequence). The CDR3 has 15 amino acids. Unmatched junction bases numbered 10, after V lost 5 bases and J lost 5 bases. CDR3 residues: CASSPTWTSLETQYF. CDR3 bases: TGTGCCAGCAGCCCGACCTGGACTAGCCTCGAGACCCAGTACTTC.

The chain uses TRBV7-2 and TRBJ2-5; possible D gene TRBD1, 6 bases. This CDR3 contains 15 residues. V lost 5 bases and J lost 2, with 15 bases in between. CDR1 is SGHTA, CDR2 FQGNSA, per germline. The chain's CDR3 is CASSPSRGVQETQYF. The CDR3 DNA is TGTGCCAGCAGCCCTTCCAGGGGTGTACAAGAGACCCAGTACTTC.

This clonotype appeared many times. V is TRBV5-5 and J is TRBJ2-7; D is uncertain. V was clipped by 3 bases and J by 2 bases, with 21 bases between them. Per germline, CDR1 SGHKS and CDR2 YYEKEE (reference sequence). The CDR3 is made up of 17 amino acids. CDR3 bases: TGTGCCAGCAGCTCCCGGATGGCCTCCGGCCGTACCTACGAGCAGTACTTC. Its translation is CASSSRMASGRTYEQYF. The whole variable domain, filled in from reference TRBV5-5 and TRBJ2-7, reads DAGVTQSPTHLIKTRGQQVTLRCSPISGHKSVSWYQQVLGQGPQFIFQYYEKEERGRGNFPDRFSARQFPNYSSELNVNALLLGDSALYLCASSSRMASGRTYEQYFGPGTRLTVT.

This clonotype was observed a handful of times. V and J are TRBV28 and TRBJ2-1; D is ambiguous. The CDR3 spans 13 residues. The germline gives CDR1 MDHEN, CDR2 SYDVKM. The V gene lost 8 bases and the J gene lost 2 bases, with 10 bases spanning the gap. CDR3 region: CASRRRAYNEQFF. CDR3 in DNA: TGTGCCAGCCGAAGACGGGCCTACAATGAGCAGTTCTTC.

The chain combines TRBV19 with TRBJ1-1, with a possible D match to TRBD1 (5 bases). The germline V gene has CDR1 LNHDA and CDR2 SQIVND (reference sequence). V lost 9 bases to trimming and J lost 11 bases, with 25 bases between them. There are 14 residues in the CDR3. The CDR3 bases are TGTGCCAGCGGACCTCAGGGCTTGGTTCTGAAGGCTTTCTTT. It codes for CASGPQGLVLKAFF. The entire variable domain, with the rest obtained from reference TRBV19 and TRBJ1-1, is as follows: DGGITQSPKYLFRKEGQNVTLSCEQNLNHDAMYWYRQDPGQGLRLIYYSQIVNDFQKGDIAEGYSVSREKKESFPLTVTSAQKNPTAFYLCASGPQGLVLKAFFGQGTRLTVV.

This clonotype was detected ten times or more. The gene calls are TRBV5-1 and TRBJ2-5, with D perhaps TRBD1 or TRBD2 (5 bases each). The V gene's germline CDR1 is SGHRS and CDR2 YFSETQ. The V and J ends lost 2 bases and 5 bases respectively, with 16 bases between them. This CDR3 contains 15 residues. The CDR3 region has the DNA TGCGCCAGCAGCTTAGCAGGGTCCCGGGACGAGACCCAGTACTTC. Its protein is CASSLAGSRDETQYF.

In its sample, this clonotype was seen many times. The V gene is TRBV7-9, the J gene TRBJ1-1, with D uncertain. Germline V CDR1 and CDR2: SEHNR, FQNEAQ (reference sequence). The CDR3 totals 13 residues. V lost 5 bases, J lost 3 bases, and 10 bases lay in between. The CDR3 reads CASSLNTDTEAFF. The DNA of the CDR3 is TGTGCCAGCAGCCTAAACACCGACACTGAAGCTTTCTTT.

Of note for this clonotype: The junction departs from the called germline gene at one end, perhaps through a read error. This rearrangement joins TRBV3-1 to TRBJ2-2; TRBD2 might be the D (5 bases). Germline V CDR1 and CDR2: LGHDT, YNNKEL (reference sequence). CDR3 length: 14 residues. The CDR3 nucleotides read TGTGCCAGCAGCCAAACGCAGAACACCGGGGAGATGTTTTTT. As protein: CASSQTQNTGEMFF. The complete variable domain, with remaining parts taken from reference TRBV3-1 and TRBJ2-2, reads DTAVSQTPKYLVTQMGNDKSIKCEQNLGHDTMYWYKQDSKKFLKIMFSYNNKELIINETVPNRFSPKSPDKAHLNLHINSLELGDSAVYFCASSQTQNTGEMFFGEGSRLTVL.

This clonotype appeared many times. The chain recombines TRBV12-3 or TRBV12-4 with TRBJ2-3, with 7 bases lining up with TRBD2. This CDR3 spans 16 amino acids. Germline trimming cut 1 base from V and 2 bases from J; bases unmatched to any gene: 6. As DNA, the CDR3 is TGTGCCAGCAGTTTAGGCCGGCGGGGGTCCACAGATACGCAGTATTTT. Translated: CASSLGRRGSTDTQYF.

The chain uses TRBV4-1 and TRBJ2-2; D may be TRBD1 (6 bases). CDR3 length equals 17 residues. With 3 bases removed from V and 7 bases from J, the gap between germline ends came to 21 bases. CDR1 and CDR2 from the germline V gene are MGHRA and YSYEKL. The CDR3 here is CASSHPKGGQASGELFF. For the CDR3, the DNA is TGCGCCAGCAGCCACCCTAAAGGGGGACAAGCGAGCGGGGAGCTGTTTTTT.

In DNA form, the CDR3 reads TGTGCCAGCAGTTACTCCGGGACCCACGAGCAGTACTTC. This translates into CASSYSGTHEQYF. The genes are TRBV7-9 and TRBJ2-7; D may correspond to TRBD1 or TRBD2 (5 bases each). The germline V gene encodes CDR1 SEHNR and CDR2 FQNEAQ (reference sequence). V was cut by 6 bases and J by 5 bases, with 14 bases left in between. This CDR3 spans 13 amino acids.